Listed below are T cell receptor beta chains from one sample, sequenced in a study of blood T cell repertoires in COVID-19. Clones were sequenced by immunoSEQ multiplex PCR, and TCRdb holds only the in-frame ones, with some missing. The data contain fewer than 300,000 clones, 88% of them singletons. The sequencing input was PBMCs or T cells enriched from blood (not recorded which). The receptors were gathered from a woman in her 40s with acute COVID-19. Each CDR3 is given with its conserved first and last residue. The order of the fields is D gene, CDR3 length, clone size, V gene, J gene, CDR3 DNA, CDR3 protein. The D gene is left open where the match is weak. Where a row states a size, it is once, few, many or the class of an expanded clone; other rows omit it.

D gene: -
CDR3 length: 14
clone size: -
V gene: TRBV4-2
J gene: TRBJ1-5
CDR3 DNA: TGTGCCAGCAGCCAAGGTATCCTCGATCAGCCCCAGCATTTT
CDR3 protein: CASSQGILDQPQHF

D gene: -
CDR3 length: 14
clone size: -
V gene: TRBV7-6
J gene: TRBJ1-5
CDR3 DNA: TGTGCCAGCAGCTCCAGGGGCAGGGGCCAGCCCCAGCATTTT
CDR3 protein: CASSSRGRGQPQHF

D gene: -
CDR3 length: 18
clone size: -
V gene: TRBV6-2/TRBV6-3
J gene: TRBJ1-1
CDR3 DNA: TGTGCCAGCAGTTTCCCTTACACCACGGGAGGGCTTCATACTGAAGCTTTCTTT
CDR3 protein: CASSFPYTTGGLHTEAFF

D gene: TRBD2
CDR3 length: 16
clone size: -
V gene: TRBV28
J gene: TRBJ2-3
CDR3 DNA: TGTGCCAGCAGTCTGGGACTAGCGGGTGAGACAGATACGCAGTATTTT
CDR3 protein: CASSLGLAGETDTQYF

D gene: -
CDR3 length: 15
clone size: -
V gene: TRBV7-2
J gene: TRBJ1-5
CDR3 DNA: TGTGCCAGCAGCTACCAAGGGGGGGTGAATCAGCCCCAGCATTTT
CDR3 protein: CASSYQGGVNQPQHF

D gene: -
CDR3 length: 16
clone size: -
V gene: TRBV28
J gene: TRBJ2-5
CDR3 DNA: TGTGCCAGCAGTTTATCTCAGGCAGCCTATCAAGAGACCCAGTACTTC
CDR3 protein: CASSLSQAAYQETQYF

D gene: TRBD1
CDR3 length: 18
clone size: -
V gene: TRBV19
J gene: TRBJ1-2
CDR3 DNA: TGTGCCAGTAGTTCTCCTGGCAGGGGGAAAAGGGGAAACTATGGCTACACCTTC
CDR3 protein: CASSSPGRGKRGNYGYTF

D gene: -
CDR3 length: 13
clone size: -
V gene: TRBV28
J gene: TRBJ1-2
CDR3 DNA: TGTGCCAGCAGTTCCCCTGCCCTAATCGACTACACCTTC
CDR3 protein: CASSSPALIDYTF

D gene: TRBD2
CDR3 length: 17
clone size: -
V gene: TRBV2
J gene: TRBJ2-2
CDR3 DNA: TGTGCCAGCGCACGAGCGATAACTAGCGGGAACACCGGGGAGCTGTTTTTT
CDR3 protein: CASARAITSGNTGELFF

D gene: TRBD2
CDR3 length: 17
clone size: -
V gene: TRBV24-1
J gene: TRBJ2-1
CDR3 DNA: TGTGCCACCAGTGGTTGGGGATCGAGCGGGAGAGACAATGAGCAGTTCTTC
CDR3 protein: CATSGWGSSGRDNEQFF

D gene: TRBD2
CDR3 length: 16
clone size: -
V gene: TRBV11-2
J gene: TRBJ2-1
CDR3 DNA: TGTGCCAGCAGAGTGGGACTAGCTGGGATTAAGGATGAGCAGTTCTTC
CDR3 protein: CASRVGLAGIKDEQFF

D gene: -
CDR3 length: 14
clone size: -
V gene: TRBV2
J gene: TRBJ1-5
CDR3 DNA: TGTGCCAGCAGTGAGCTCCGGGGAAATCAGCCCCAGCATTTT
CDR3 protein: CASSELRGNQPQHF

D gene: TRBD1
CDR3 length: 16
clone size: -
V gene: TRBV28
J gene: TRBJ2-1
CDR3 DNA: TGTGCCAGCACCCAGGGGGTTAGTGGGTCCTACAATGAGCAGTTCTTC
CDR3 protein: CASTQGVSGSYNEQFF

D gene: -
CDR3 length: 15
clone size: -
V gene: TRBV7-6
J gene: TRBJ1-3
CDR3 DNA: TGTGCCAGCAGCTTAGGACAGGTTGGCGGAAACACCATATATTTT
CDR3 protein: CASSLGQVGGNTIYF

D gene: -
CDR3 length: 13
clone size: -
V gene: TRBV7-2
J gene: TRBJ1-5
CDR3 DNA: TGTGCCAGCAGCTTAGTGGGGGGTCAGCCCCAGCATTTT
CDR3 protein: CASSLVGGQPQHF

D gene: TRBD1
CDR3 length: 16
clone size: -
V gene: TRBV5-8
J gene: TRBJ1-6
CDR3 DNA: TGTGCCAGCAGTCTTGAGGGGGCCAGCTATAATTCACCCCTCCACTTT
CDR3 protein: CASSLEGASYNSPLHF

D gene: -
CDR3 length: 14
clone size: -
V gene: TRBV30
J gene: TRBJ1-1
CDR3 DNA: TGTGCCTGGAGGCCGGCAGGGCTCTCCACTGAAGCTTTCTTT
CDR3 protein: CAWRPAGLSTEAFF

D gene: -
CDR3 length: 15
clone size: -
V gene: TRBV15
J gene: TRBJ1-1
CDR3 DNA: TGTGCCACCAGCAGAGATGCAGGGGTGGACACTGAAGCTTTCTTT
CDR3 protein: CATSRDAGVDTEAFF

D gene: -
CDR3 length: 15
clone size: -
V gene: TRBV27
J gene: TRBJ1-5
CDR3 DNA: TGTGCCAGCAGTGCTTCATGGTGGGCGGGCCAGCCCCAGCATTTT
CDR3 protein: CASSASWWAGQPQHF

D gene: TRBD1
CDR3 length: 12
clone size: -
V gene: TRBV27
J gene: TRBJ1-1
CDR3 DNA: TGTGCCATCCGGGACAGGGGAATAGAAGCTTTCTTT
CDR3 protein: CAIRDRGIEAFF

D gene: -
CDR3 length: 14
clone size: -
V gene: TRBV11-2
J gene: TRBJ2-2
CDR3 DNA: TGTGCCAGCAGCCTCCAGACGAACACCGGGGAGCTGTTTTTT
CDR3 protein: CASSLQTNTGELFF

D gene: -
CDR3 length: 15
clone size: -
V gene: TRBV4-1
J gene: TRBJ1-6
CDR3 DNA: TGCGCCAGCAGCCACCACACAGGGAATAATTCACCCCTCCACTTT
CDR3 protein: CASSHHTGNNSPLHF

D gene: TRBD1
CDR3 length: 18
clone size: -
V gene: TRBV28
J gene: TRBJ2-1
CDR3 DNA: TGTGCCAGCATTCCTACTGTTCCCCCGGGACAGGGTCGTAATGAGCAGTTCTTC
CDR3 protein: CASIPTVPPGQGRNEQFF

D gene: -
CDR3 length: 13
clone size: -
V gene: TRBV7-2
J gene: TRBJ1-1
CDR3 DNA: TGTGCCAGCAGCGTCAGACAGGCGGGTGAAGCTTTCTTT
CDR3 protein: CASSVRQAGEAFF

D gene: -
CDR3 length: 12
clone size: -
V gene: TRBV7-3
J gene: TRBJ2-7
CDR3 DNA: TGTGCCAGCAGTTCCCAGGGCTACGAGCAGTACTTC
CDR3 protein: CASSSQGYEQYF

D gene: -
CDR3 length: 14
clone size: -
V gene: TRBV7-2
J gene: TRBJ1-1
CDR3 DNA: TGTGCCAGCAGACCTTACTTTGGGAACACTGAAGCTTTCTTT
CDR3 protein: CASRPYFGNTEAFF

D gene: -
CDR3 length: 15
clone size: -
V gene: TRBV7-9
J gene: TRBJ2-3
CDR3 DNA: TGTGCCAGCAGCCCACCGGGGGTTAGCACAGATACGCAGTATTTT
CDR3 protein: CASSPPGVSTDTQYF

D gene: -
CDR3 length: 14
clone size: -
V gene: TRBV9
J gene: TRBJ1-1
CDR3 DNA: TGTGCCAGCAGCCCTAGTATCGCAAACACTGAAGCTTTCTTT
CDR3 protein: CASSPSIANTEAFF

D gene: TRBD1
CDR3 length: 14
clone size: -
V gene: TRBV18
J gene: TRBJ1-1
CDR3 DNA: TGTGCCAGCTCAGCTACGGAAGGGGGCGGTGAAGCTTTCTTT
CDR3 protein: CASSATEGGGEAFF

D gene: -
CDR3 length: 13
clone size: -
V gene: TRBV19
J gene: TRBJ2-1
CDR3 DNA: TGTGCCAGTAGTCAAACAGGGCCTAGTGAGCAGTTCTTC
CDR3 protein: CASSQTGPSEQFF

D gene: -
CDR3 length: 15
clone size: -
V gene: TRBV7-9
J gene: TRBJ1-6
CDR3 DNA: TGTGCCAGCAGCCTCCGGGGAGGGTATAATTCACCCCTCCACTTT
CDR3 protein: CASSLRGGYNSPLHF

D gene: -
CDR3 length: 12
clone size: -
V gene: TRBV19
J gene: TRBJ2-4
CDR3 DNA: TGTGGCGCCTCACTAGCCAAAAACATTCAGTACTTC
CDR3 protein: CGASLAKNIQYF

D gene: TRBD1
CDR3 length: 16
clone size: -
V gene: TRBV6-2/TRBV6-3
J gene: TRBJ1-2
CDR3 DNA: TGTGCCAGCAGTTCTACAGGGGAAATTTGGGACTATGGCTACACCTTC
CDR3 protein: CASSSTGEIWDYGYTF

D gene: -
CDR3 length: 13
clone size: -
V gene: TRBV30
J gene: TRBJ1-5
CDR3 DNA: TGTGCCTGGAGTGCTGCTCACGCGGAGCCCCAGCATTTT
CDR3 protein: CAWSAAHAEPQHF

D gene: TRBD2
CDR3 length: 15
clone size: few
V gene: TRBV5-1
J gene: TRBJ2-1
CDR3 DNA: TGCGCCAGCAGCTGGGGACTAGCGGACTACAATGAGCAGTTCTTC
CDR3 protein: CASSWGLADYNEQFF

D gene: -
CDR3 length: 14
clone size: -
V gene: TRBV6-2/TRBV6-3
J gene: TRBJ1-5
CDR3 DNA: TGTGCCAGCAGTTACTTGGGGGGAGGTCAGCCCCAGCATTTT
CDR3 protein: CASSYLGGGQPQHF

D gene: -
CDR3 length: 16
clone size: -
V gene: TRBV7-2
J gene: TRBJ1-2
CDR3 DNA: TGTGCCAGCAGCTTATCGACAGTAATTCCTAACTATGGCTACACCTTC
CDR3 protein: CASSLSTVIPNYGYTF

D gene: -
CDR3 length: 14
clone size: -
V gene: TRBV24-1
J gene: TRBJ1-1
CDR3 DNA: TGTGCCACCAGTGATGGAGGGTCGAACACTGAAGCTTTCTTT
CDR3 protein: CATSDGGSNTEAFF

D gene: TRBD1
CDR3 length: 17
clone size: -
V gene: TRBV18
J gene: TRBJ1-1
CDR3 DNA: TGTGCCAGCTCACCTGGGGAATGGGGACAGCGGAACACTGAAGCTTTCTTT
CDR3 protein: CASSPGEWGQRNTEAFF

D gene: -
CDR3 length: 15
clone size: -
V gene: TRBV27
J gene: TRBJ2-3
CDR3 DNA: TGTGCCAGCACTGCTGGAGCGGGCTACACAGATACGCAGTATTTT
CDR3 protein: CASTAGAGYTDTQYF

D gene: -
CDR3 length: 15
clone size: -
V gene: TRBV18
J gene: TRBJ1-4
CDR3 DNA: TGTGCCAGCTCACCAGAGAGAGGCTCTAATGAAAAACTGTTTTTT
CDR3 protein: CASSPERGSNEKLFF

D gene: -
CDR3 length: 16
clone size: -
V gene: TRBV5-8
J gene: TRBJ1-2
CDR3 DNA: TGTGCCAGCCCCCCGAGCGCGGGGTCGGGGCTCTATGGCTACACCTTC
CDR3 protein: CASPPSAGSGLYGYTF

D gene: TRBD1
CDR3 length: 15
clone size: once
V gene: TRBV6-5
J gene: TRBJ1-2
CDR3 DNA: TGTGCCAGCAGCTCCGGGACAGGGGAGGCCTATGGCTACACCTTC
CDR3 protein: CASSSGTGEAYGYTF

D gene: -
CDR3 length: 15
clone size: -
V gene: TRBV28
J gene: TRBJ1-3
CDR3 DNA: TGTGCCAGCAGTTTCGCCCCGAGCTCTGGAAACACCATATATTTT
CDR3 protein: CASSFAPSSGNTIYF

D gene: TRBD2
CDR3 length: 15
clone size: -
V gene: TRBV6-5
J gene: TRBJ2-5
CDR3 DNA: TGTGCCAGCAGTCCAAACGGGAGGGCCGCGGAGACCCAGTACTTC
CDR3 protein: CASSPNGRAAETQYF

D gene: TRBD1
CDR3 length: 14
clone size: -
V gene: TRBV18
J gene: TRBJ2-1
CDR3 DNA: TGTGCCAGCTCTAAGGACAGGGCCTACAATGAGCAGTTCTTC
CDR3 protein: CASSKDRAYNEQFF

D gene: TRBD1
CDR3 length: 17
clone size: once
V gene: TRBV9
J gene: TRBJ2-5
CDR3 DNA: TGTGCCAGCAGCGTTCACAGGGACAGGGAGGAAAAAGAGACCCAGTACTTC
CDR3 protein: CASSVHRDREEKETQYF

D gene: TRBD2
CDR3 length: 18
clone size: once
V gene: TRBV10-1
J gene: TRBJ2-3
CDR3 DNA: TGCGCCAGCAGCCCCGGGCAGCGGGAGCCCCCCTACACAGATACGCAGTATTTT
CDR3 protein: CASSPGQREPPYTDTQYF

D gene: TRBD1
CDR3 length: 16
clone size: -
V gene: TRBV9
J gene: TRBJ1-1
CDR3 DNA: TGTGCCAGCAGCGTCTCTCCTGGACAGGGAAGGACTGAAGCTTTCTTT
CDR3 protein: CASSVSPGQGRTEAFF

D gene: -
CDR3 length: 12
clone size: -
V gene: TRBV3-1/TRBV3-2
J gene: TRBJ2-7
CDR3 DNA: TGTGCCAGCAGCCAAGACACCTACGAGCAGTACTTC
CDR3 protein: CASSQDTYEQYF

D gene: TRBD2
CDR3 length: 15
clone size: -
V gene: TRBV20-1
J gene: TRBJ2-1
CDR3 DNA: TGCAGTGCTAGTAGGGCGGGAGTCTCCTACAATGAGCAGTTCTTC
CDR3 protein: CSASRAGVSYNEQFF

D gene: -
CDR3 length: 13
clone size: -
V gene: TRBV12-3/TRBV12-4
J gene: TRBJ2-5
CDR3 DNA: TGTGCCAGCAGTTTCTCAAGAGGGGAGACCCAGTACTTC
CDR3 protein: CASSFSRGETQYF

D gene: TRBD2
CDR3 length: 17
clone size: -
V gene: TRBV18
J gene: TRBJ2-7
CDR3 DNA: TGTGCCAGCTCACCACCGGGTCTAGCGGGAGGGGACTACGAGCAGTACTTC
CDR3 protein: CASSPPGLAGGDYEQYF